The 26 T cell receptor beta chains below were found in one sample sequenced in a study of Ad26.COV2.S vaccination and SARS-CoV-2 variants. Libraries were prepared by immunoSEQ multiplex PCR; TCRdb keeps only in-frame clonotypes and omits some of them. The sample lists 300,000 to 350,000 clones, 85% to 90% occurring once. Documented treatment: some 19 received Ad26.COV2.S at low or high dose, single or two shots; 5 received placebo; per-sample allocation not given. Day 63 after the first injection of vaccine or placebo was the sampling time. The input for sequencing was peripheral blood, taken in a trial of Ad26.COV2.S vaccine versus placebo. The receptors originated from a person between 18 and 60 years old who received the Ad26.COV2.S COVID-19 vaccine or a placebo.

The chain employs TRBV7-2 and TRBJ1-5; D is perhaps TRBD1 (5 bases). This CDR3 has 18 amino acids. Germline V gene data show CDR1 as SGHTA and CDR2 as FQGNSA. V dropped 1 base and J dropped 5 bases, with 21 bases sitting between them. CDR3 coding DNA: TGTGCCAGCAGCTTAGAAGGCCCTATGACAGTTCCTCATCAGCCCCAGCATTTT. It specifies CASSLEGPMTVPHQPQHF.

The J gene is TRBJ1-5, the V gene TRBV2, with 9 nucleotides matching TRBD1. This CDR3 is built from 15 residues. The V and J ends lost 8 bases and 7 bases, in that order; junction bases with no gene match: 12. The germline V gene has CDR1 SNHLY and CDR2 FYNNEI. The CDR3 DNA is TGTGCCAGCGCACTTACAGGGGGCTCTCGACAGCCCCAGCATTTT. It encodes CASALTGGSRQPQHF.

The chain links TRBV6-4 to TRBJ2-2; TRBD1 might be the D (6 bases). Trimming stripped 6 bases from V and 1 base from J, with 15 bases between. This CDR3 region has 16 residues. CDR1 and CDR2 from the germline V gene are MRHNA and SNTAGT. For the CDR3, the DNA is TGTGCCAGCAGCCCCGAAGGGGGAATGAACACCGGGGAGCTGTTTTTT. Amino acids: CASSPEGGMNTGELFF.

J is TRBJ1-1 and V is TRBV28; TRBD1 matches 8 bases. The V gene end was trimmed by 5 bases and the J gene end by 7 bases; junction bases not matched to a gene: 9. This CDR3 is built from 14 residues. Germline V gives CDR1 MDHEN, CDR2 SYDVKM. The CDR3: CASSQPRTGREAFF. CDR3 DNA sequence: TGTGCCAGCAGTCAACCTCGGACAGGGCGTGAAGCTTTCTTT.

The CDR3, as DNA: TGCAGCGTTCGTGGCGGGAGATCCAACGAGCAGTACGTC. It encodes CSVRGGRSNEQYV. The chain uses TRBV29-1 and TRBJ2-7; 7 bases align to TRBD2. CDR3 length: 13 amino acids. The germline V gene encodes CDR1 SQVTM and CDR2 ANQGSEA. V was clipped by 5 bases and J by 5 bases; unmatched bases: 9.

The chain combines TRBV6-5 with TRBJ2-1; tentative D call: TRBD2 (5 bases). Germline V gene sequence: CDR1 MNHEY, CDR2 SVGAGI. The V end was cut by 6 bases, the J end by 0 bases, with 9 bases between. The CDR3 sequence is 14 residues long. The CDR3 reads CASREGSSYNEQFF. The DNA of the CDR3 is TGTGCCAGCAGAGAGGGCAGCTCCTACAATGAGCAGTTCTTC.

The rearrangement links TRBV19 to TRBJ1-1; no clear D gene. Germline CDR1 reads LNHDA; CDR2 reads SQIVND (reference sequence). V dropped 0 bases and J dropped 4 bases, with 6 bases sitting between them. The CDR3 contains 13 residues. The CDR3 sequence: CASSIDTSTEAFF. The CDR3 bases are TGTGCCAGTAGTATAGACACCAGCACTGAAGCTTTCTTT.

This clone was seen just once. The chain uses TRBV11-3 and TRBJ2-1; 9 bases match TRBD2. CDR3 length: 15 residues. Germline V gene sequence: CDR1 SGHNT, CDR2 YENEEA. V lost 3 bases, J lost 8 bases, and 8 bases stayed unmatched. CDR3 bases: TGTGCCAGCAGCTTGGGGCTAGCGGGATTCGATGAGCAGTTCTTC. Its protein is CASSLGLAGFDEQFF.

The CDR3 DNA reads TGCGCCAGACTAGCGGGGGCTAATGAGCAGTTCTTC. It translates to CARLAGANEQFF. The rearrangement links TRBV10-1 to TRBJ2-1, with 11 positions matching TRBD2. From germline, CDR1 is WNHNN and CDR2 SYGVQD (reference sequence). Trimming removed 9 bases from V and 7 bases from J; junction bases left unmatched: 2. This CDR3 comprises 12 residues.

The chain links TRBV5-6 to TRBJ1-5; TRBD1 matches at 8 bases. The germline V gene encodes CDR1 SGHDT and CDR2 YYEEEE. Trimming took 4 bases from V and 15 from J; bases not matched to a gene: 9. The CDR3 totals 12 residues. In DNA, the CDR3 is TGTGCCAGCAGCACAGGACAGGGAAAGAGGCATTTT. Protein sequence: CASSTGQGKRHF.

This clone was detected only a few times. V gene TRBV27 combines with J gene TRBJ2-2, with no clear D. Germline values: CDR1 MNHEY, CDR2 SMNVEV (reference sequence). CDR3 size: 14 residues. Trimming pared 5 bases from V and 7 bases from J, leaving 14 bases between. CDR3 region: CASSPPTRGGELFF. The CDR3 DNA reads as TGTGCCAGCAGTCCCCCGACCCGAGGCGGGGAGCTGTTTTTT.

The rearrangement joins TRBV6-5 to TRBJ2-1; TRBD2 aligns across 7 bases. The CDR3 totals 13 residues. Germline CDR1 reads MNHEY; CDR2 reads SVGAGI. V shed 7 bases and J 5 bases; nucleotides not matched to a gene: 5. The CDR3: CASTSGVHNEQFF. The CDR3 DNA reads as TGTGCCAGCACCAGCGGGGTGCACAATGAGCAGTTCTTC.

The chain uses TRBV5-6 and TRBJ1-1; unclear D gene. The germline V and J ends were trimmed by 2 bases and 0 bases, with 14 bases remaining between them. CDR3 length equals 16 residues. Germline loops: CDR1 SGHDT, CDR2 YYEEEE. The CDR3 DNA reads TGTGCCAGCAGCTTTCTTCGTGTCCTCATGAACACTGAAGCTTTCTTT. Its protein is CASSFLRVLMNTEAFF.

This chain links TRBV5-5 with TRBJ2-1, with 11 bases matching TRBD2. This CDR3 is built from 20 residues. Germline CDR1 SGHKS, CDR2 YYEKEE (reference sequence). The ends lost 0 bases at V and 0 bases at J; junction bases unmatched: 11. The DNA for the CDR3 is TGTGCCAGCAGCTTGGTGGGGGGACTAGCGGCCCAGAGCTCCTACAATGAGCAGTTCTTC. This gives the protein CASSLVGGLAAQSSYNEQFF.

V usage is TRBV28 and J usage is TRBJ2-1, with TRBD2 matching 11 bases. The CDR3 spans 18 residues. Per the germline V gene, CDR1 is MDHEN and CDR2 is SYDVKM. Trimming removed 6 bases from V and 0 bases from J; junction bases left unmatched: 10. The CDR3 reads CASRTGTSGGSSYNEQFF. In DNA form, the CDR3 reads TGTGCCAGCAGGACCGGGACTAGCGGAGGAAGCTCCTACAATGAGCAGTTCTTC.

This clone came up once. The rearrangement uses TRBV6-6 and TRBJ1-4; D gene unclear. V shed 2 bases and J shed 0 bases, with 10 bases lying between them. The CDR3 runs 16 residues. CDR1 and CDR2 from the germline V gene are MNHNY and SVGAGI (reference sequence). The CDR3 DNA reads as TGTGCCAGCAGTTACCCCTGGGCCCCAACTAATGAAAAACTGTTTTTT. Protein sequence: CASSYPWAPTNEKLFF.

The chain is built from TRBV19 and TRBJ1-1; possible D gene TRBD1, 6 bases. CDR3 length: 12 residues. CDR1 LNHDA and CDR2 SQIVND come from the germline V gene (reference sequence). Deletions cut 3 bases from V and 11 bases from J, with 13 bases between. Written as DNA, the CDR3 is TGTGCCAGTAGTATGCTAGGACAGAGGGCTTTCTTT. Protein product: CASSMLGQRAFF.

This chain links TRBV10-3 with TRBJ2-7; TRBD1 agrees at 11 bases. Trimming cost V 7 bases and J 3 bases; bases outside gene matches: 2. The CDR3 has 13 residues. Germline values: CDR1 ENHRY, CDR2 SYGVKD. The CDR3 DNA is TGTGCCATCATGGGGACAGGGGGCTACGAGCAGTACTTC. Protein product: CAIMGTGGYEQYF.

The table lists this clone with many counts. The chain has TRBV2 and TRBJ2-1; D is ambiguous. V lost 0 bases and J 9 bases, leaving 12 bases between the germline ends. CDR1 and CDR2 (germline): SNHLY, FYNNEI. The CDR3 totals 14 residues. CDR3 DNA sequence: TGTGCCAGCAGTGAAGCGGGCGAGATCAGTGAGCAGTTCTTC. This encodes CASSEAGEISEQFF.

The chain recombines TRBV7-2 with TRBJ2-1, with 14 bases matching TRBD2. The CDR3 is 20 residues long. CDR1 and CDR2 from the germline V gene are SGHTA and FQGNSA. With 0 bases clipped from V and 4 bases from J, the junction kept 11 bases outside the gene matches. The CDR3 DNA sequence: TGTGCCAGCAGCTTAGCGGCCCGACTAGCGGGGGGGGGAGATTACAATGAGCAGTTCTTC. This translates into CASSLAARLAGGGDYNEQFF.

In the case of this clone: Other DNA sequences in the same sample also yield this CDR3. The V call is TRBV7-2, the J call TRBJ1-1; D gene unclear. The CDR3 runs to 14 residues. Germline loops: CDR1 SGHTA, CDR2 FQGNSA. The V end was cut by 4 bases, the J end by 0 bases, with 9 bases between. CDR3 in amino acids: CASSSTTLNTEAFF. CDR3 nucleotide sequence: TGTGCCAGCAGCTCCACGACATTGAACACTGAAGCTTTCTTT.

This chain connects TRBV6-5 to TRBJ2-7; TRBD1 agrees at 8 bases. V trimming: 6 bases; J trimming: 5 bases; junction bases outside the gene matches: 12. Germline V gene data show CDR1 as MNHEY and CDR2 as SVGAGI. This CDR3 is built from 15 residues. CDR3 in amino acids: CASRSSKTGVNEQYV. The CDR3 DNA is TGTGCCAGCAGGTCCTCTAAGACAGGGGTGAACGAGCAGTACGTC.

This clone was seen once. The chain is built from TRBV27 and TRBJ2-7, with D perhaps matching TRBD1 or TRBD2 (5 bases each). The germline V gene has CDR1 MNHEY and CDR2 SMNVEV (reference sequence). The CDR3 spans 13 residues. With 3 bases removed from V and 3 bases from J, the gap between germline ends came to 9 bases. The CDR3 reads CASSLGRNYEQYV. Here the CDR3 DNA reads TGTGCCAGCAGTTTGGGACGGAACTACGAGCAGTACGTC.

The rearrangement joins TRBV29-1 to TRBJ1-1; D uncertain. The CDR3 runs 11 residues. The V gene lost 4 bases and the J gene lost 11 bases, with 14 bases spanning the gap. CDR1 is SQVTM, CDR2 ANQGSEA, per germline. This CDR3 reads CSVAVSGEAFF. As DNA, the CDR3 is TGCAGCGTTGCCGTGAGTGGTGAGGCTTTCTTT.

The rearrangement joins TRBV7-9 to TRBJ2-1; D is uncertain. V was cut by 3 bases and J by 9 bases, with 15 bases left in between. Germline loops: CDR1 SEHNR, CDR2 FQNEAQ (reference sequence). This CDR3 contains 14 residues. CDR3 in amino acids: CASSFTRLWGEQFF. The CDR3, as DNA: TGTGCCAGCAGCTTTACGCGGTTGTGGGGTGAGCAGTTCTTC.

This sequence joins TRBV30 and TRBJ2-1; D is uncertain. The CDR3 contains 14 residues. Looked up from germline, CDR1 is GTSNPN and CDR2 is SVGIG (reference sequence). Trimming took 3 bases from V and 0 from J, leaving 9 bases between them. The CDR3 DNA reads as TGTGCCTGGAGACGGATGAGCTCCTACAATGAGCAGTTCTTC. Amino acid sequence: CAWRRMSSYNEQFF. Filled out from reference TRBV30 and TRBJ2-1, the complete variable domain reads SQTIHQWPATLVQPVGSPLSLECTVEGTSNPNLYWYRQAAGRGLQLLFYSVGIGQISSEVPQNLSASRPQDRQFILSSKKLLLSDSGFYLCAWRRMSSYNEQFFGPGTRLTVL.